One and the same sample provided the 18 T cell receptor beta chains below, sequenced in a study of blood T cell repertoires in COVID-19. Some clones are missing from TCRdb's copy, which holds only in-frame ones; the method was immunoSEQ multiplex PCR. The table shows about 71,000 clones, with about 79% occurring only once. Sequencing was carried out using peripheral blood. These receptors all stem from a man in his 70s with acute or convalescent COVID-19.

The chain couples TRBV6-5 to TRBJ1-3; 8 bases line up with TRBD1. Trimming at V came to 6 bases and at J to 2 bases, leaving 6 bases not matched to a gene. The CDR3 consists of 15 residues. The V gene's germline CDR1 is MNHEY and CDR2 SVGAGI. CDR3 protein: CASRSPGGAGNTIYF. For the CDR3, the DNA is TGTGCCAGCAGGTCCCCAGGGGGCGCTGGAAACACCATATATTTT.

The chain employs TRBV7-9 and TRBJ2-5, with no clear D. Trimming stripped 1 base from V and 5 bases from J, with 8 bases between. Germline values: CDR1 SEHNR, CDR2 FQNEAQ (reference sequence). The CDR3 runs 13 residues. The CDR3: CASSLGARETQYF. In DNA, the CDR3 is TGTGCCAGCAGCTTAGGGGCCAGGGAGACCCAGTACTTC.

The V and J genes are TRBV4-3 and TRBJ2-1; D gene uncertain. Germline V gives CDR1 LGHNA, CDR2 YSLEER. CDR3 length: 13 amino acids. Between the trimmed V and J ends, which lost 4 bases and 6 bases, there was a span of 10 bases. The CDR3 loop reads CASSPGFSNEQFF. In DNA, the CDR3 is TGCGCCAGCAGCCCGGGTTTTTCCAATGAGCAGTTCTTC.

V and J are TRBV5-1 and TRBJ2-3; weak D call: TRBD2 (6 bases). The CDR3 is 15 residues long. Germline assignment: CDR1 SGHRS and CDR2 YFSETQ. V shed 1 base and J shed 1 base, with 10 bases lying between them. The CDR3 loop reads CASSLSSARTDTQYF. CDR3 DNA sequence: TGCGCCAGCAGCTTGTCTAGCGCCCGCACAGATACGCAGTATTTT.

This sequence joins TRBV5-1 and TRBJ1-1; 10 bases are shared with TRBD1. The CDR3 runs to 14 residues. CDR1 and CDR2 (germline): SGHRS, YFSETQ. The trim removed 3 bases at V and 3 bases at J, leaving 2 bases unmatched. Here the CDR3 reads CASSWTGGDTEAFF. DNA of the CDR3: TGCGCCAGCAGCTGGACAGGGGGAGACACTGAAGCTTTCTTT.

This chain links TRBV28 with TRBJ2-3; 10 bases agree with TRBD1. V lost 7 bases, J lost 3 bases, and 10 bases stayed unmatched. Germline V lookup: CDR1 MDHEN, CDR2 SYDVKM. This CDR3 is 16 amino acids long. The CDR3: CASTQDRGRGTDTQYF. The CDR3 DNA reads TGTGCCAGCACCCAAGACAGGGGGCGGGGTACAGATACGCAGTATTTT.

This clone has a single count. The chain employs TRBV4-2 and TRBJ1-5; 9 nucleotides align to TRBD1. The length of the CDR3 is 18 residues. Trimming cost V 1 base and J 5 bases; bases outside gene matches: 12. Germline V gene lookup returns CDR1 LGHNA and CDR2 YNFKEQ. CDR3 residues: CASSQVGTGLGIDQPQHF. The CDR3 nucleotides read TGTGCCAGCAGCCAAGTGGGGACAGGGTTGGGAATAGATCAGCCCCAGCATTTT.

CDR3 residues: CASSVVLAGGEQFF. DNA for the CDR3: TGTGCCAGCAGCGTAGTTCTAGCGGGAGGTGAGCAGTTCTTC. This chain uses TRBV9 with TRBJ2-1, with 11 nucleotides matching TRBD2. The CDR3 contains 14 residues. The trim removed 0 bases at V and 9 bases at J, leaving 2 bases unmatched. Germline CDR1 SGDLS, CDR2 YYNGEE.

This clone was seen just once. The rearrangement links TRBV9 to TRBJ2-3, with a possible D match to TRBD1 (6 bases). CDR1 SGDLS and CDR2 YYNGEE come from the germline V gene. The CDR3 consists of 16 residues. The V gene lost 1 base and the J gene lost 0 bases, with 12 bases spanning the gap. Here the CDR3 reads CASSVTKQGSTDTQYF. DNA for the CDR3: TGTGCCAGCAGCGTAACGAAGCAGGGGAGCACAGATACGCAGTATTTT.

V is TRBV6-5 and J is TRBJ1-2; no definite D call. Trimming removed 7 bases from V and 4 bases from J, with 16 bases in between. The CDR3 is 14 residues long. Germline V gene data show CDR1 as MNHEY and CDR2 as SVGAGI. CDR3 protein: CASTSLPEVYGYTF. The CDR3, as DNA: TGTGCCAGCACCTCACTCCCGGAGGTCTATGGCTACACCTTC.

The CDR3 sequence is CASSWTGGEEQYF. The CDR3 DNA reads TGTGCCAGCAGCTGGACAGGGGGGGAAGAGCAGTACTTC. The J gene is TRBJ2-7, the V gene TRBV7-3; 10 bases agree with TRBD1. Looked up from germline, CDR1 is SGHTA and CDR2 is FQGTGA. The CDR3 extends over 13 amino acids. With 4 bases clipped from V and 7 bases from J, the junction kept 4 bases outside the gene matches.

The gene calls are TRBV2 and TRBJ2-1; TRBD2 matches 9 bases. The CDR3 totals 13 residues. Germline assignment: CDR1 SNHLY and CDR2 FYNNEI. Trimming took 4 bases from V and 8 from J; bases not matched to a gene: 3. This CDR3 is CASSGLAGDEQFF. CDR3 sequence (DNA): TGTGCCAGCAGTGGATTAGCGGGGGATGAGCAGTTCTTC.

The chain uses TRBV5-4 and TRBJ1-2, with unresolved D. Germline-derived CDR1 and CDR2 are SGHNT and YYREEE (reference sequence). V was cut by 5 bases and J by 4 bases, with 15 bases left in between. This CDR3 region has 14 residues. CDR3 amino acids: CASSSELLGYGYTF. For the CDR3, the DNA is TGTGCCAGCAGTTCGGAGCTGCTGGGCTATGGCTACACCTTC.

The chain uses TRBV4-3 and TRBJ2-1; D is perhaps TRBD1 (6 bases). The V end lost 4 bases, the J end lost 12 bases, and 19 bases lay between the germline ends. The CDR3 totals 14 residues. The germline V gene encodes CDR1 LGHNA and CDR2 YSLEER. The CDR3 DNA reads TGCGCCAGCAGCCGGAATACAGGGTCCTGGGGGCAGTTCTTC. Translated, it gives CASSRNTGSWGQFF.

The DNA for the CDR3 is TGTGCCAGCAGCCAAGAGCCCAGCGGATCCTACGAGCAGTACTTC. Its protein product is CASSQEPSGSYEQYF. The genes are TRBV4-2 and TRBJ2-7; D possibly corresponds to TRBD2 (5 bases). With 0 bases removed from V and 1 base from J, the gap between germline ends came to 10 bases. This CDR3 has 15 amino acids. The germline CDR1 and CDR2 sequences are LGHNA and YNFKEQ.

This clone was detected once. This chain uses TRBV28 with TRBJ2-5; the D gene is possibly TRBD2 (5 bases). The CDR3 is 15 amino acids. V was clipped by 7 bases and J by 0 bases, with 15 bases between them. Looked up from germline, CDR1 is MDHEN and CDR2 is SYDVKM. CDR3 in amino acids: CASNPYEGDQETQYF. The CDR3 DNA sequence: TGTGCCAGCAACCCGTACGAGGGTGACCAAGAGACCCAGTACTTC. Filled out from reference TRBV28 and TRBJ2-5, the complete variable domain reads DVKVTQSSRYLVKRTGEKVFLECVQDMDHENMFWYRQDPGLGLRLIYFSYDVKMKEKGDIPEGYSVSREKKERFSLILESASTNQTSMYLCASNPYEGDQETQYFGPGTRLLVL.

CDR3 nucleotides: TGTGCCAGCAGCTTCGGGGACAGGGCTTCCGAGCAGTACTTC. It encodes CASSFGDRASEQYF. The chain couples TRBV7-9 to TRBJ2-7, with TRBD1 matching over 9 bases. Germline V CDR1 and CDR2: SEHNR, FQNEAQ (reference sequence). The trim removed 3 bases at V and 6 bases at J, leaving 6 bases unmatched. This CDR3 is 14 amino acids long.

This clone was counted between two and nine times. The J gene is TRBJ2-1, the V gene TRBV4-3, with a weak D call TRBD2 (5 bases). The CDR3 loop spans 13 amino acids. Germline V gene sequence: CDR1 LGHNA, CDR2 YSLEER. Trimming removed 1 base from V and 9 bases from J, with 10 bases in between. The CDR3 sequence: CASSQGGLGEQFF. The CDR3 DNA is TGCGCCAGCAGCCAAGGAGGGCTGGGTGAGCAGTTCTTC.